A selection of T cell receptor beta chains follows, all from one sample in a study of T cells in Graves' hyperthyroidism and ophthalmopathy. TCRdb ran MiXCR on the multiplex PCR reads and lists one entry per CDR3 protein. The table records about 640,000 distinct CDR3 sequences, about a fifth of them present only once. Sequenced sample: blood. The receptors come from a man younger than 40 with Graves' ophthalmopathy. Each CDR3 is given with its conserved first and last residue. A D gene is named only where the DNA matches it firmly. Clone size is shown for a subset of rows, as once, few, many or a class of expanded clone.

size: NA
V: TRBV7-2
J: TRBJ1-6
D: NA
CDR3: CASSPQTEGYSPLHF
DNA: TGTGCCAGCAGCCCGCAGACGGAGGGGTATTCACCCCTCCACTTT

size: NA
V: TRBV4-2
J: TRBJ2-7
D: NA
CDR3: CASSPRAGPSSYEQYF
DNA: TGTGCCAGCAGCCCCCGGGCAGGGCCGAGCTCCTACGAGCAGTACTTC

size: NA
V: TRBV6-2/TRBV6-3
J: TRBJ2-7
D: NA
CDR3: CASSYSVWQSSMDEQYF
DNA: TGTGCCAGCAGTTACTCAGTGTGGCAGTCTAGTATGGATGAGCAGTACTTC

size: NA
V: TRBV27
J: TRBJ1-2
D: NA
CDR3: CASSQGGASGYTF
DNA: TGTGCCAGCAGCCAAGGGGGGGCGTCTGGCTACACCTTC

size: many
V: TRBV24-1
J: TRBJ2-3
D: NA
CDR3: CATSEQGMSTDTQYF
DNA: TGTGCCACCAGTGAGCAGGGGATGAGCACAGATACGCAGTATTTT

size: NA
V: TRBV20-1
J: TRBJ2-1
D: NA
CDR3: CSARDDRYYSEQFF
DNA: TGCAGTGCTAGAGATGACCGGTACTACAGTGAGCAGTTCTTC

size: many
V: TRBV5-1
J: TRBJ2-7
D: NA
CDR3: CASRDGGLSGVDEQYF
DNA: TGCGCCAGCAGAGATGGTGGCTTATCGGGAGTCGACGAGCAGTACTTC

size: NA
V: TRBV7-9
J: TRBJ1-6
D: NA
CDR3: CASSLENRDRSPLHF
DNA: TGTGCCAGCAGCTTAGAAAACAGGGACCGTTCACCCCTCCACTTT

size: many
V: TRBV13
J: TRBJ2-7
D: TRBD2
CDR3: CASSSLAASYEQYF
DNA: TGTGCCAGCAGCAGCCTAGCGGCCTCCTACGAGCAGTACTTC

size: few
V: TRBV28
J: TRBJ1-1
D: TRBD1
CDR3: CASSPRGQVVGSEAFF
DNA: TGTGCCAGCAGTCCAAGGGGACAGGTCGTAGGGTCCGAAGCTTTCTTT

size: NA
V: TRBV28
J: TRBJ1-1
D: NA
CDR3: CASSLLAQGTEAFF
DNA: TGTGCCAGCAGTTTATTGGCTCAGGGCACTGAAGCTTTCTTT

size: few
V: TRBV5-1
J: TRBJ2-1
D: TRBD1
CDR3: CASSPRRAGGYNEQFF
DNA: TGCGCCAGCAGCCCGCGACGGGCAGGGGGTTACAATGAGCAGTTCTTC

size: few
V: TRBV18
J: TRBJ2-4
D: NA
CDR3: CASSPQGGAKNIQYF
DNA: TGTGCCAGCTCACCACAGGGGGGAGCCAAAAACATTCAGTACTTC

size: many
V: TRBV27
J: TRBJ2-1
D: TRBD1
CDR3: CASSNRGPHRNEQFF
DNA: TGTGCCAGCAGTAACAGGGGTCCCCACCGGAATGAGCAGTTCTTC

size: few
V: TRBV18
J: TRBJ2-1
D: NA
CDR3: CASSPSTTSAEQFF
DNA: TGTGCCAGCTCACCGTCGACAACATCCGCTGAGCAGTTCTTC

size: NA
V: TRBV7-8
J: TRBJ2-1
D: NA
CDR3: CASSLDPNFGEQFF
DNA: TGTGCCAGCAGCTTAGATCCGAATTTTGGCGAGCAGTTCTTC

size: NA
V: TRBV6-2/TRBV6-3
J: TRBJ1-1
D: TRBD1
CDR3: CASRTGGREAFF
DNA: TGTGCCAGCAGGACAGGGGGACGTGAAGCTTTCTTT

size: NA
V: TRBV28
J: TRBJ2-1
D: NA
CDR3: CASNKDGYNEQFF
DNA: TGTGCCAGCAACAAGGACGGGTACAATGAGCAGTTCTTC

size: few
V: TRBV7-3
J: TRBJ2-5
D: TRBD1
CDR3: CASSQAGTGEETQYF
DNA: TGTGCCAGCAGCCAAGCCGGGACAGGGGAAGAGACCCAGTACTTC

size: many
V: TRBV28
J: TRBJ2-7
D: TRBD2
CDR3: CASSRGGYEQYF
DNA: TGTGCCAGCAGCCGGGGGGGTTACGAGCAGTACTTC

size: few
V: TRBV14
J: TRBJ2-7
D: NA
CDR3: CASSQTRQPSYEQYF
DNA: TGTGCCAGCAGCCAAACCCGACAGCCCTCCTACGAGCAGTACTTC

size: NA
V: TRBV6-2/TRBV6-3
J: TRBJ2-2
D: TRBD2
CDR3: CASSYSRASGSDTGELFF
DNA: TGTGCCAGCAGTTACTCGAGGGCTAGCGGGAGTGACACCGGGGAGCTGTTTTTT

size: many
V: TRBV4-3
J: TRBJ2-1
D: NA
CDR3: CASSQDQGIYNEQFF
DNA: TGCGCCAGCAGCCAAGATCAGGGGATCTACAATGAGCAGTTCTTC

size: NA
V: TRBV7-9
J: TRBJ2-7
D: TRBD2
CDR3: CASSQEIAGLYEQYF
DNA: TGTGCCAGCAGCCAAGAAATAGCGGGACTCTACGAGCAGTACTTC

size: NA
V: TRBV19
J: TRBJ2-5
D: TRBD1
CDR3: CASSPLMGQGHEGQETQYF
DNA: TGTGCCAGTAGTCCTCTGATGGGACAGGGACACGAGGGGCAAGAGACCCAGTACTTC

size: few
V: TRBV2
J: TRBJ1-5
D: NA
CDR3: CASSRDTQPQHF
DNA: TGTGCCAGCAGTCGGGACACCCAGCCCCAGCATTTT

size: NA
V: TRBV6-1
J: TRBJ2-7
D: TRBD1
CDR3: CASRGDRTGLSYEQYF
DNA: TGTGCCAGCAGGGGAGACAGGACAGGGTTGTCCTACGAGCAGTACTTC

size: many
V: TRBV7-9
J: TRBJ2-1
D: TRBD2
CDR3: CASSREVGGRNEQFF
DNA: TGTGCCAGCAGCCGCGAGGTGGGCGGGAGGAATGAGCAGTTCTTC

size: NA
V: TRBV3-1
J: TRBJ1-3
D: NA
CDR3: CASSRSNSPSGNTIYF
DNA: TGTGCCAGCAGCCGGTCCAACAGCCCCTCTGGAAACACCATATATTTT

size: NA
V: TRBV20-1
J: TRBJ1-1
D: NA
CDR3: CSARVGAFF
DNA: TGCAGTGCGCGAGTTGGGGCTTTCTTT

size: few
V: TRBV28
J: TRBJ2-7
D: NA
CDR3: CASSLLAGEQYF
DNA: TGTGCCAGCAGTTTGCTAGCAGGCGAGCAGTACTTC

size: NA
V: TRBV12-3/TRBV12-4
J: TRBJ1-1
D: NA
CDR3: CASGLASRAGTEAFF
DNA: TGTGCCAGCGGTTTAGCGAGTAGGGCGGGCACTGAAGCTTTCTTT

size: few
V: TRBV20-1
J: TRBJ1-5
D: NA
CDR3: CSLWGGYSNQPQHF
DNA: TGCAGTCTGTGGGGGGGATATAGCAATCAGCCCCAGCATTTT

size: NA
V: TRBV6-9
J: TRBJ2-1
D: NA
CDR3: CASSYESPSSYNEQFF
DNA: TGTGCCAGCAGTTACGAGTCTCCGAGCTCCTACAATGAGCAGTTCTTC

size: NA
V: TRBV6-5
J: TRBJ2-2
D: NA
CDR3: CASSYSGGVGTGELFF
DNA: TGTGCCAGCAGTTACTCCGGCGGGGTGGGGACCGGGGAGCTGTTTTTT

size: many
V: TRBV6-1
J: TRBJ2-5
D: TRBD2
CDR3: CASSEGGSGLAGETQYF
DNA: TGTGCCAGCAGTGAAGGAGGGTCGGGGCTAGCGGGAGAGACCCAGTACTTC

size: once
V: TRBV7-9
J: TRBJ2-1
D: NA
CDR3: CASSLDPTSNQFF
DNA: TGTGCCAGCAGCTTAGACCCTACCTCTAACCAGTTCTTC

size: many
V: TRBV6-5
J: TRBJ1-2
D: TRBD1
CDR3: CASSYSPDRGRLVNGYTF
DNA: TGTGCCAGCAGTTACTCACCGGACAGGGGGCGACTTGTAAATGGCTACACCTTC

size: NA
V: TRBV6-1
J: TRBJ2-3
D: NA
CDR3: CASSEAIADTQYF
DNA: TGTGCCAGCAGTGAAGCTATCGCAGATACGCAGTATTTT

size: many
V: TRBV2
J: TRBJ1-1
D: NA
CDR3: CASTQLGVNTEAFF
DNA: TGTGCCAGCACCCAGTTGGGGGTGAACACTGAAGCTTTCTTT

size: few
V: TRBV24-1
J: TRBJ2-5
D: NA
CDR3: CATSEYDGQQETQYF
DNA: TGTGCCACCAGTGAATATGATGGACAGCAAGAGACCCAGTACTTC

size: many
V: TRBV20-1
J: TRBJ1-2
D: TRBD1
CDR3: CSAKQTGLDYGYTF
DNA: TGCAGTGCTAAACAGACAGGGCTGGACTATGGCTACACCTTC

size: NA
V: TRBV20-1
J: TRBJ1-5
D: TRBD1
CDR3: CSARDREDQPQHF
DNA: TGCAGTGCTAGGGACAGGGAAGATCAGCCCCAGCATTTT

size: few
V: TRBV28
J: TRBJ2-3
D: TRBD2
CDR3: CAALRTSGSLRPSTDTQYF
DNA: TGTGCCGCACTAAGGACTAGCGGGAGTTTACGACCAAGCACAGATACGCAGTATTTT

size: few
V: TRBV14
J: TRBJ2-2
D: NA
CDR3: CASSQGWGELFF
DNA: TGTGCCAGCAGCCAAGGATGGGGGGAGCTGTTTTTT

size: NA
V: TRBV20-1
J: TRBJ2-1
D: NA
CDR3: CSARETSWAYNEQFF
DNA: TGCAGTGCTAGGGAGACCTCCTGGGCCTACAATGAGCAGTTCTTC

size: NA
V: TRBV18
J: TRBJ2-4
D: NA
CDR3: CASSASPPGVAKNIQYF
DNA: TGTGCCAGCTCAGCATCACCCCCGGGCGTAGCCAAAAACATTCAGTACTTC

size: NA
V: TRBV3-1
J: TRBJ2-5
D: NA
CDR3: CASSQSLPSRETQYF
DNA: TGTGCCAGCAGCCAAAGTCTACCGTCCCGGGAGACCCAGTACTTC

size: NA
V: TRBV2
J: TRBJ2-5
D: TRBD2
CDR3: CASSPKGLEGEETQYF
DNA: TGTGCCAGCAGCCCTAAGGGACTAGAGGGAGAAGAGACCCAGTACTTC

size: once
V: TRBV10-2
J: TRBJ2-1
D: NA
CDR3: CAAEEARNEQFF
DNA: TGCGCGGCCGAAGAAGCTAGGAATGAGCAGTTCTTC

size: NA
V: TRBV6-5
J: TRBJ1-5
D: NA
CDR3: CASSYSWPGDTNQPQHF
DNA: TGTGCCAGCAGTTACTCTTGGCCAGGGGATACCAATCAGCCCCAGCATTTT

size: many
V: TRBV15
J: TRBJ1-1
D: TRBD1
CDR3: CATSTGQGGVTEAFF
DNA: TGTGCCACCAGCACCGGACAGGGAGGTGTCACTGAAGCTTTCTTT

size: many
V: TRBV11-2
J: TRBJ2-7
D: NA
CDR3: CASSLVLYEQYF
DNA: TGTGCCAGCAGCTTAGTCCTCTACGAGCAGTACTTC

size: NA
V: TRBV6-1
J: TRBJ1-2
D: NA
CDR3: CASLGVLGYTF
DNA: TGTGCCAGCCTAGGGGTACTGGGCTACACCTTC

size: few
V: TRBV7-8
J: TRBJ1-5
D: NA
CDR3: CASSLARVNQPQHF
DNA: TGTGCCAGCAGCTTAGCGAGGGTCAATCAGCCCCAGCATTTT

size: few
V: TRBV28
J: TRBJ1-5
D: TRBD1
CDR3: CASLQGGNSNQPQHF
DNA: TGTGCCAGCCTCCAGGGGGGGAATAGCAATCAGCCCCAGCATTTT

size: NA
V: TRBV5-1
J: TRBJ2-3
D: NA
CDR3: CASTHRVGTDTQYF
DNA: TGCGCCAGCACTCATAGGGTTGGCACAGATACGCAGTATTTT